The 25 T cell receptor beta chains below were found in one sample sequenced in a study of shared clonotypes between healthy human individuals. Sequencing was performed with immunoSEQ multiplex PCR; in TCRdb, only in-frame clones are kept and a portion is missing. Altogether 650,000 to 750,000 clones are present, around 72% being singletons, with the ten largest covering under 2%. The sequencing sample was made of memory CD4+ T cells sorted from blood. The subset: CD45RA-negative fraction. The origin of the receptors is a woman aged 25 to 39 in good health.

The chain has TRBV5-1 and TRBJ2-7; tentative D call: TRBD2 (5 bases). From germline, CDR1 is SGHRS and CDR2 YFSETQ. The CDR3 sequence is 14 residues long. Trimming pared 0 bases from V and 2 bases from J, leaving 9 bases between. The CDR3: CASSLVSGTYEQYF. The CDR3 nucleotides read TGCGCCAGCAGCTTGGTGAGCGGTACCTACGAGCAGTACTTC. Supplemented by reference TRBV5-1 and TRBJ2-7, the full variable domain reads KAGVTQTPRYLIKTRGQQVTLSCSPISGHRSVSWYQQTPGQGLQFLFEYFSETQRNKGNFPGRFSGRQFSNSRSEMNVSTLELGDSALYLCASSLVSGTYEQYFGPGTRLTVT.

This clone came up once. The chain combines TRBV4-1 with TRBJ2-7; D unresolved. Trimming left V 0 bases short and J 10 bases short, with 13 bases between. CDR1 MGHRA and CDR2 YSYEKL come from the germline V gene. The length of the CDR3 is 13 residues. CDR3 bases: TGCGCCAGCAGCCAAGATGACACCAAGGCCCAGTACTTC. Translation gives CASSQDDTKAQYF.

This sequence joins TRBV6-5 and TRBJ1-5; D is unresolved. This CDR3 has 14 residues. CDR1 is MNHEY, CDR2 SVGAGI, per germline. The V gene lost 6 bases and the J gene lost 5 bases, with 14 bases spanning the gap. The CDR3 region is CASSPGWGYQPQHF. CDR3 nucleotides: TGTGCCAGCAGCCCTGGCTGGGGTTATCAGCCCCAGCATTTT.

This chain links TRBV7-9 with TRBJ2-4; 16 positions agree with TRBD2. The CDR3 sequence is 19 residues long. Germline lookup yields CDR1 SEHNR and CDR2 FQNEAQ (reference sequence). The V segment lost 2 bases and the J segment 3 bases; nucleotides outside the gene matches: 7. CDR3 in amino acids: CASSLSGLAGGVVKNIQYF. CDR3 bases: TGTGCCAGCAGCTTATCGGGACTAGCGGGAGGGGTTGTCAAAAACATTCAGTACTTC.

This clone was picked up many times. The rearrangement joins TRBV7-9 to TRBJ1-2, with TRBD1 identical over 8 bases. Trimming at V came to 5 bases and at J to 6 bases, leaving 5 bases not matched to a gene. The CDR3 is made up of 13 amino acids. Germline CDR1 reads SEHNR; CDR2 reads FQNEAQ (reference sequence). In nucleotides, the CDR3 is TGTGCCAGCAGCCTGACAGGGGACAATGGCTACACCTTC. Residues: CASSLTGDNGYTF.

The chain couples TRBV11-2 to TRBJ1-5; 7 bases are a match to TRBD1. Trimming at V came to 1 base and at J to 5 bases, leaving 5 bases not matched to a gene. Germline V CDR1 and CDR2: SGHAT, FQNNGV. The CDR3 is 15 residues long. The chain's CDR3 is CASSLVTGADQPQHF. DNA of the CDR3: TGTGCCAGCAGCTTAGTAACAGGGGCAGATCAGCCCCAGCATTTT.

This chain connects TRBV4-1 to TRBJ1-2; possibly TRBD1 for D (6 bases). The V and J ends lost 4 bases and 6 bases respectively, with 15 bases between them. Germline lookup yields CDR1 MGHRA and CDR2 YSYEKL. This CDR3 region has 14 residues. CDR3 in amino acids: CASSPSGTTHGYTF. In DNA, the CDR3 is TGCGCCAGCAGCCCCAGCGGGACAACTCATGGCTACACCTTC.

This clone was seen a few times. The chain employs TRBV19 and TRBJ2-1; D is undetermined. The ends were cut back, 5 bases at V and 9 bases at J, with 11 bases in the middle. Germline loops: CDR1 LNHDA, CDR2 SQIVND (reference sequence). This CDR3 is built from 12 residues. The CDR3 sequence is CASSSANIEQFF. CDR3 DNA sequence: TGTGCCAGTAGTTCTGCGAACATTGAGCAGTTCTTC.

This clone was seen a few times. The chain joins TRBV11-2 to TRBJ2-7; 7 nucleotides line up with TRBD2. CDR1 is SGHAT, CDR2 FQNNGV, per germline. Trimming cost V 3 bases and J 3 bases; bases outside gene matches: 5. This CDR3 has 14 amino acids. CDR3 sequence reads: CASSFRDYLYEQYF. CDR3 nucleotide sequence: TGTGCCAGCAGCTTCCGGGACTACCTCTACGAGCAGTACTTC.

The genes are TRBV15 and TRBJ2-1; 10 bases align to TRBD2. The V gene end was trimmed by 1 base and the J gene end by 6 bases; junction bases not matched to a gene: 9. CDR1 and CDR2 (germline): LNHNV, YYDKDF (reference sequence). The CDR3 totals 17 residues. As DNA, the CDR3 is TGTGCCACCAGCAGAGTTCCGGCTAGCGGGAGATCCAATGAGCAGTTCTTC. Translation gives CATSRVPASGRSNEQFF.

This clone was seen a single time. The chain recombines TRBV19 with TRBJ2-7, with D uncertain. V was clipped by 5 bases and J by 2 bases, with 13 bases between them. This CDR3 contains 14 residues. Per the germline V gene, CDR1 is LNHDA and CDR2 is SQIVND (reference sequence). The CDR3 DNA reads as TGTGCCAGTAGTGCCGATACCTTTGCCTACGAGCAGTACTTC. It is translated as CASSADTFAYEQYF.

This clone was found many times. This chain links TRBV9 with TRBJ2-7; D is unclear. Germline-derived CDR1 and CDR2 are SGDLS and YYNGEE. The CDR3 loop spans 16 amino acids. The V and J ends lost 3 bases and 3 bases respectively, with 19 bases between them. The CDR3 reads CASSAQVDPTLYEQYF. CDR3 in DNA: TGTGCCAGCAGCGCACAAGTGGACCCCACCCTCTACGAGCAGTACTTC.

This clone was observed at least ten times. The chain carries TRBV18 and TRBJ1-2; a possible D gene is TRBD1 (6 bases). The CDR3 totals 15 residues. V lost 0 bases, J lost 3 bases, and 11 bases lay in between. Germline lookup yields CDR1 KGHSH and CDR2 LQKENI. This CDR3 reads CASSPPQQGDYGYTF. The CDR3 bases are TGTGCCAGCTCACCACCGCAACAGGGCGACTATGGCTACACCTTC.

This clone was picked up a small number of times. V gene TRBV30 combines with J gene TRBJ1-4; perhaps TRBD1 as D (6 bases). The ends were cut back, 5 bases at V and 5 bases at J, with 12 bases in the middle. The CDR3 loop spans 13 amino acids. The germline V gene encodes CDR1 GTSNPN and CDR2 SVGIG (reference sequence). The DNA of the CDR3 is TGTGCCTGGGCAAGGGGGGAAAATGAAAAACTGTTTTTT. Its protein is CAWARGENEKLFF.

Remarks on this clone: At one end the junction does not follow the germline gene, possibly because of a read error. The chain links TRBV18 to TRBJ2-6; 10 bases match TRBD1. The CDR3 is made up of 14 amino acids. Germline CDR1 KGHSH, CDR2 LQKENI. For the CDR3, the DNA is TGTGCCAGCTCACCTGGGACAGGGGTCAACGTCCTGACTTTC. Translation gives CASSPGTGVNVLTF.

Points on this clone: Other nucleotide sequences in the sample specify the same CDR3. V and J are TRBV27 and TRBJ2-6; no clear D. The germline V gene encodes CDR1 MNHEY and CDR2 SMNVEV (reference sequence). The CDR3 is made up of 15 amino acids. With 6 bases removed from V and 1 base from J, the gap between germline ends came to 10 bases. The DNA of the CDR3 is TGTGCCAGCAGCCCTCTTGGTTCTGGGGCCAACGTCCTGACTTTC. Amino acids: CASSPLGSGANVLTF.

This clone was counted ten times or more. The chain uses TRBV29-1 and TRBJ2-1, with D tentatively TRBD2 (6 bases). Trimming shortened V by 3 bases and J by 5 bases, and 20 bases separated the two germline ends. The CDR3 length is 16 residues. Germline V CDR1 and CDR2: SQVTM, ANQGSEA. The CDR3 loop reads CSVDPGRGGVNNEQFF. The CDR3 nucleotides read TGCAGCGTTGACCCCGGACGGGGAGGTGTGAACAATGAGCAGTTCTTC.

The chain links TRBV28 to TRBJ1-4; a weak D match, TRBD1 (6 bases). The CDR3 contains 14 residues. The V gene lost 5 bases and the J gene lost 0 bases, with 7 bases spanning the gap. CDR1 is MDHEN and CDR2 is SYDVKM in the germline V gene. The CDR3 spells CASSRQATNEKLFF. CDR3 in DNA: TGTGCCAGCAGTAGACAGGCAACTAATGAAAAACTGTTTTTT.

This chain joins TRBV4-2 and TRBJ1-5, with TRBD1 matching 8 bases. Germline CDR1 is LGHNA and CDR2 is YNFKEQ. After removal of 4 bases from V and 2 bases from J, the junction contained 4 bases not matched to a gene. The length of the CDR3 is 15 residues. CDR3 sequence reads: CASSPGTGGNQPQHF. CDR3 coding DNA: TGTGCCAGCAGCCCTGGGACAGGCGGCAATCAGCCCCAGCATTTT.

This clone was detected only a few times. The V call is TRBV19, the J call TRBJ2-4; no firm D call. Germline V CDR1 and CDR2: LNHDA, SQIVND (reference sequence). V was cut by 1 base and J by 6 bases, with 4 bases left in between. This CDR3 has 12 residues. In nucleotides, the CDR3 is TGTGCCAGTAGTATAGGCAGAAACATTCAGTACTTC. It encodes CASSIGRNIQYF.

The table lists this clone with a few counts. This sample includes further DNA sequences coding for the same CDR3. The gene calls are TRBV11-2 and TRBJ2-1; 12 bases are a match to TRBD2. Germline V gene lookup returns CDR1 SGHAT and CDR2 FQNNGV. CDR3 length: 14 residues. V lost 6 bases to trimming and J lost 4 bases; unmatched junction nucleotides: 1. The CDR3 is CASSLAGGYNEQFF. The CDR3 nucleotides are TGTGCCAGCAGTCTAGCGGGAGGGTACAATGAGCAGTTCTTC.

The V and J genes are TRBV19 and TRBJ2-1, with D possibly matching TRBD1 (6 bases). Trimming cost V 7 bases and J 9 bases, with 19 bases left between them. This CDR3 has 14 amino acids. The germline gives CDR1 LNHDA, CDR2 SQIVND (reference sequence). CDR3 sequence: CASTRDISSREQFF. The CDR3 DNA reads TGTGCCAGTACCCGGGACATTTCTAGTCGTGAGCAGTTCTTC.

The chain uses TRBV28 and TRBJ2-5; 8 bases align to TRBD2. The ends lost 8 bases at V and 2 bases at J; junction bases unmatched: 1. The CDR3 loop spans 12 amino acids. In germline, CDR1 is MDHEN, CDR2 SYDVKM. The CDR3 spells CASLAGQETQYF. CDR3 nucleotide sequence: TGTGCCAGCTTAGCGGGACAAGAGACCCAGTACTTC.

This chain links TRBV9 with TRBJ2-1; 9 bases are a match to TRBD2. Germline values: CDR1 SGDLS, CDR2 YYNGEE. The V segment lost 1 base and the J segment 7 bases; nucleotides outside the gene matches: 3. This CDR3 region has 14 residues. CDR3 nucleotides: TGTGCCAGCAGCGTATCGGGACTAGCAAATGAGCAGTTCTTC. Protein sequence: CASSVSGLANEQFF. The full variable domain, rest sourced from reference TRBV9 and TRBJ2-1, is DSGVTQTPKHLITATGQRVTLRCSPRSGDLSVYWYQQSLDQGLQFLIQYYNGEERAKGNILERFSAQQFPDLHSELNLSSLELGDSALYFCASSVSGLANEQFFGPGTRLTVL.

V gene TRBV29-1 combines with J gene TRBJ2-5; 10 bases agree with TRBD2. Germline assignment: CDR1 SQVTM and CDR2 ANQGSEA. CDR3 length: 15 residues. V lost 4 bases to trimming and J lost 3 bases; unmatched junction nucleotides: 8. CDR3 sequence reads: CSVAISSGREETQYF. The CDR3 DNA reads as TGCAGCGTTGCGATTTCTAGCGGGAGAGAAGAGACCCAGTACTTC.